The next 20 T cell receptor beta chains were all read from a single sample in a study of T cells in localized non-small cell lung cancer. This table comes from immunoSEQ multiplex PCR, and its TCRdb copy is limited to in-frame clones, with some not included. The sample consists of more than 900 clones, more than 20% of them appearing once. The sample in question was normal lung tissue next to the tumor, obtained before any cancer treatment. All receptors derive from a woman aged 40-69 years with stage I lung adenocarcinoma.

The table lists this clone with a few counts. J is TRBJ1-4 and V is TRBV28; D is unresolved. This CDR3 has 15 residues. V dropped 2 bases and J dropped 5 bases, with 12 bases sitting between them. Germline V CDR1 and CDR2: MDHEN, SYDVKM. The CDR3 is CASSLASTPNEKLFF. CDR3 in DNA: TGTGCCAGCAGTTTAGCATCGACTCCCAATGAAAAACTGTTTTTT.

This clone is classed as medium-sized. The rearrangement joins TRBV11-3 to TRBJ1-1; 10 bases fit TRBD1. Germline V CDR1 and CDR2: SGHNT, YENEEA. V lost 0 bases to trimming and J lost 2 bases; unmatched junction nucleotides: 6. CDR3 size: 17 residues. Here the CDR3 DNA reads TGTGCCAGCAGCTTAGATCCCTGGACAGGGGGAAACACTGAAGCTTTCTTT. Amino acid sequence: CASSLDPWTGGNTEAFF.

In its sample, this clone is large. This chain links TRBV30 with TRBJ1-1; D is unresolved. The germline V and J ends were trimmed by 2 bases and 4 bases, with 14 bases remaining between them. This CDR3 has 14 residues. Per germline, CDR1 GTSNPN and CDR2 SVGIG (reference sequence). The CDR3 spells CAWSRLFRGTEAFF. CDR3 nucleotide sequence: TGTGCCTGGAGTAGACTCTTTCGAGGCACTGAAGCTTTCTTT.

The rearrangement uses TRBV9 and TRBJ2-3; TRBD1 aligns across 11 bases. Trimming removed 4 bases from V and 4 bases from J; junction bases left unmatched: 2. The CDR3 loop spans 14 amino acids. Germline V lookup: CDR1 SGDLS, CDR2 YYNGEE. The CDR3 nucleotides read TGTGCCAGCAGCCTGGGACAGGGGGCAGATACGCAGTATTTT. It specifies CASSLGQGADTQYF.

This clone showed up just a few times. The chain's CDR3 is CASSEGLNTEAFF. DNA for the CDR3: TGTGCCAGCAGTGAGGGTCTGAACACTGAAGCTTTCTTT. The chain carries TRBV9 and TRBJ1-1; D not certain. There are 13 residues in the CDR3. Per germline, CDR1 SGDLS and CDR2 YYNGEE. Trimming shortened V by 5 bases and J by 0 bases, and 8 bases separated the two germline ends.

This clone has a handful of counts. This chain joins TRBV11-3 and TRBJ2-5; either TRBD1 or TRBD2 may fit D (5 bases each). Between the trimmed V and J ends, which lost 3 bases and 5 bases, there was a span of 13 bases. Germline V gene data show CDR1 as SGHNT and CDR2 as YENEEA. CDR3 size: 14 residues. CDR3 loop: CASSLDVREETQYF. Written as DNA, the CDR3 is TGTGCCAGCAGCTTGGATGTCAGGGAGGAGACCCAGTACTTC.

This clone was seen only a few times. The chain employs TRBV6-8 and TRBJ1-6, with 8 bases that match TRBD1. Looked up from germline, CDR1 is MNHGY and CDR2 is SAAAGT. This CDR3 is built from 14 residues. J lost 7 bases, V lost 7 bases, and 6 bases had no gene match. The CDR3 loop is CASIIRTGNSPLHF. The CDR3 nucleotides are TGTGCCAGCATAATCCGGACAGGGAATTCACCCCTCCACTTT.

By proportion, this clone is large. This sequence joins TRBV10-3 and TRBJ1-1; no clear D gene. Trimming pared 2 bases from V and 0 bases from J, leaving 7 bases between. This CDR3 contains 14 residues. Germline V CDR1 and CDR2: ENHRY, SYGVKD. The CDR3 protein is CAISEEILNTEAFF. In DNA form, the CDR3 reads TGTGCCATCAGTGAGGAGATATTGAACACTGAAGCTTTCTTT.

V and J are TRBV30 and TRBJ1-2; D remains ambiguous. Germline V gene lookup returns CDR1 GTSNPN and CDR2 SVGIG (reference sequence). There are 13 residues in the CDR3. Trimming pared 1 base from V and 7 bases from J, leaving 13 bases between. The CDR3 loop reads CAWSEVLIGGYTF. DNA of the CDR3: TGTGCCTGGAGTGAGGTCCTAATAGGTGGCTACACCTTC.

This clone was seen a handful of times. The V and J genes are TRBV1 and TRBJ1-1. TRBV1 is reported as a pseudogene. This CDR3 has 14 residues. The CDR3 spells CASSQDIGSTEAFF. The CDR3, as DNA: TGCGCCAGCAGCCAAGATATAGGGAGCACTGAAGCTTTCTTT.

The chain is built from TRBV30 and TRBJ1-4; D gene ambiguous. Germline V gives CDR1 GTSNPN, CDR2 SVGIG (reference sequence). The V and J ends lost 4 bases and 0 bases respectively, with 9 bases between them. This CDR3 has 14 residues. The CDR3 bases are TGTGCCTGGAACGACCTCGCAACTAATGAAAAACTGTTTTTT. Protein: CAWNDLATNEKLFF.

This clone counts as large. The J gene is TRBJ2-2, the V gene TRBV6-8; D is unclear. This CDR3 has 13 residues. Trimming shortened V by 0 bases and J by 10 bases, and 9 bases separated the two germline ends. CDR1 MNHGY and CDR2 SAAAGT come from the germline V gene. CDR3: CASSYSEHEELFF. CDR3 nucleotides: TGTGCCAGCAGTTACTCGGAGCACGAGGAGCTGTTTTTT.

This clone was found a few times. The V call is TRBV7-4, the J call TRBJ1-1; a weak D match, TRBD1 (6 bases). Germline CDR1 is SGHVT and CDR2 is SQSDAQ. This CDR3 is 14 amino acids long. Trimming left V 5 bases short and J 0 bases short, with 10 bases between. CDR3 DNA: TGTGCCAGCAGCCTACAGGGCATGAACACTGAAGCTTTCTTT. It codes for CASSLQGMNTEAFF.

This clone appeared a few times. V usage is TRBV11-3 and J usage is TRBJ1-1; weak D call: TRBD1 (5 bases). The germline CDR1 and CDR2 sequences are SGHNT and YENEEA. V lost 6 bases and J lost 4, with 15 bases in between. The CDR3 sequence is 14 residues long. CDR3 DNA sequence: TGTGCCAGCAGGGGGGGAACTCTGAGCACTGAAGCTTTCTTT. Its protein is CASRGGTLSTEAFF.

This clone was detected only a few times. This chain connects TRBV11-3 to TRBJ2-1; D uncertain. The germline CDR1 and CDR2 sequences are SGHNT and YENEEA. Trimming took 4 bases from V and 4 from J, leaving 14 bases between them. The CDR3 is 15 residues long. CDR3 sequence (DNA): TGTGCCAGCAGCTCTCCCACTCAGAGGTACAATGAGCAGTTCTTC. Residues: CASSSPTQRYNEQFF.

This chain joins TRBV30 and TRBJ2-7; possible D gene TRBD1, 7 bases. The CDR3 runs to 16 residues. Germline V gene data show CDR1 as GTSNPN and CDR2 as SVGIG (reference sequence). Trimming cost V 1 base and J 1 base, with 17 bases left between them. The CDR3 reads CAWSEGATRYSYEQYF. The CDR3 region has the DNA TGTGCCTGGAGTGAGGGGGCGACTAGATATTCCTACGAGCAGTACTTC.

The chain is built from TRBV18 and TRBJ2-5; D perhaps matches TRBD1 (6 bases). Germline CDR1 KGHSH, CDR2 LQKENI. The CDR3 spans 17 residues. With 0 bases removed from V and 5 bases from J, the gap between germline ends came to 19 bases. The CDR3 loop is CASSPPRSQGNYETQYF. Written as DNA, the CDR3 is TGTGCCAGCTCACCACCGAGATCTCAGGGGAATTACGAGACCCAGTACTTC.

CDR3 sequence: CSVRGENTGELFF. CDR3 bases: TGCAGCGTTCGGGGGGAGAACACCGGGGAGCTGTTTTTT. V is TRBV29-1 and J is TRBJ2-2; 7 bases are a match to TRBD2. CDR1 is SQVTM, CDR2 ANQGSEA, per germline. CDR3 length equals 13 residues. Unmatched junction bases numbered 1, after V lost 5 bases and J lost 1 base.

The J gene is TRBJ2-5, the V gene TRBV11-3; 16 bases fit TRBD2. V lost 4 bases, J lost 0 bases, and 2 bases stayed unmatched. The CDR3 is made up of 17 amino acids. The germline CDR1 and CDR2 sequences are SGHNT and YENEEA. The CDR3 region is CASSSGLAGGYQETQYF. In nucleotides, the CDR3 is TGTGCCAGCAGCTCGGGACTAGCGGGGGGGTACCAAGAGACCCAGTACTTC.

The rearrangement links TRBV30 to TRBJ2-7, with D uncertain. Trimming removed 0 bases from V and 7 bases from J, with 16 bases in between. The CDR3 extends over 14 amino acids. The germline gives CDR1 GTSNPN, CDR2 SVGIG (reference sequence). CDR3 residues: CAWSVGSYLGEQYF. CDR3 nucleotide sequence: TGTGCCTGGAGTGTGGGCAGCTACCTTGGGGAGCAGTACTTC.